This passage covers 13 T cell receptor beta chains from one sample sequenced in a study of blood T cell repertoires in COVID-19. Some clones are missing from TCRdb's copy, which holds only in-frame ones; the method was immunoSEQ multiplex PCR. This sample carries about 250,000 clones, about 80% of them seen once, and the ten largest clones take about 8.1%. Sequences were obtained from peripheral blood. Receptors were obtained from an elderly man with acute or convalescent COVID-19.

The chain recombines TRBV18 with TRBJ1-5; 9 bases line up with TRBD1. V lost 3 bases, J lost 6 bases, and 9 bases stayed unmatched. Germline assignment: CDR1 KGHSH and CDR2 LQKENI. The CDR3 totals 16 residues. The CDR3 nucleotides are TGTGCCAGCTCACCGGAACTCACAGGGGGCGGTCAGCCCCAGCATTTT. This gives the protein CASSPELTGGGQPQHF. Based on the CDR3 plus reference TRBV18 and TRBJ1-5, the full variable domain is NAGVMQNPRHLVRRRGQEARLRCSPMKGHSHVYWYRQLPEEGLKFMVYLQKENIIDESGMPKERFSAEFPKEGPSILRIQQVVRGDSAAYFCASSPELTGGGQPQHFGDGTRLSIL.

This clone came up once. The CDR3: CAWSKGGGSDTQYF. CDR3 nucleotide sequence: TGTGCCTGGAGTAAAGGGGGGGGGTCGGATACGCAGTATTTT. This rearrangement joins TRBV30 to TRBJ2-3; the D gene is possibly TRBD2 (7 bases). Germline-derived CDR1 and CDR2 are GTSNPN and SVGIG (reference sequence). The CDR3 is made up of 14 amino acids. Between the trimmed V and J ends, which lost 2 bases and 6 bases, there was a span of 15 bases. The variable domain in full, with the rest retrieved from reference TRBV30 and TRBJ2-3, is SQTIHQWPATLVQPVGSPLSLECTVEGTSNPNLYWYRQAAGRGLQLLFYSVGIGQISSEVPQNLSASRPQDRQFILSSKKLLLSDSGFYLCAWSKGGGSDTQYFGPGTRLTVL.

In its sample, this clone was seen once. This chain connects TRBV5-1 to TRBJ1-1; D unresolved. CDR1 is SGHRS and CDR2 is YFSETQ in the germline V gene. The V and J ends lost 0 bases and 0 bases respectively, with 9 bases between them. The CDR3 is 15 amino acids. CDR3 protein: CASSLAGVMNTEAFF. The CDR3 nucleotides read TGCGCCAGCAGCTTGGCCGGGGTGATGAACACTGAAGCTTTCTTT.

The rearrangement links TRBV18 to TRBJ1-3; D gene unclear. V gave up 5 bases and J gave up 4 bases, with 6 bases separating them. Germline-derived CDR1 and CDR2 are KGHSH and LQKENI. The CDR3 contains 12 residues. CDR3 sequence (DNA): TGTGCCAGCTCATCCCCAGGAAACACCATATATTTT. Residues: CASSSPGNTIYF.

V is TRBV28 and J is TRBJ1-2; TRBD1 matches at 10 bases. Germline trimming cut 4 bases from V and 8 bases from J; bases unmatched to any gene: 19. Per germline, CDR1 MDHEN and CDR2 SYDVKM. This CDR3 region has 18 residues. The CDR3 is CASSSLSGTGEQTRGYTF. The CDR3 DNA reads as TGTGCCAGCAGTTCCTTATCCGGGACAGGGGAACAAACCAGGGGCTACACCTTC.

This clone showed up just a few times. The gene calls are TRBV14 and TRBJ1-3; D not resolved. Looked up from germline, CDR1 is SGHDN and CDR2 is FVKESK. CDR3 length: 16 residues. Trimming took off 4 bases at V and 0 bases at J, with 13 bases between the two ends. CDR3 loop: CASSPFGEASGNTIYF. The CDR3 DNA sequence: TGTGCCAGCAGCCCCTTTGGTGAGGCCTCTGGAAACACCATATATTTT.

V usage is TRBV6-5 and J usage is TRBJ2-5; the D gene is possibly TRBD1 (6 bases). V lost 5 bases, J lost 0 bases, and 10 bases lay in between. The CDR3 has 14 residues. In germline, CDR1 is MNHEY, CDR2 SVGAGI. The CDR3 protein is CASSQGSYQETQYF. In nucleotides, the CDR3 is TGTGCCAGCAGTCAGGGGTCGTACCAAGAGACCCAGTACTTC.

The chain joins TRBV19 to TRBJ1-2, with 8 nucleotides matching TRBD1. Germline assignment: CDR1 LNHDA and CDR2 SQIVND (reference sequence). The junction had 10 bases not matched to a gene; V was cut back by 8 bases and J by 8 bases. The CDR3 contains 13 residues. CDR3 in amino acids: CASEGRGQRGYTF. The CDR3 nucleotides are TGTGCCAGTGAGGGCAGGGGGCAGAGGGGCTACACCTTC.

The chain couples TRBV12-3 or TRBV12-4 to TRBJ1-2; 8 bases are shared with TRBD1. The ends lost 6 bases at V and 4 bases at J; junction bases unmatched: 4. CDR3 length equals 13 residues. This CDR3 is CASSRDRSYGYTF. The CDR3 nucleotides are TGTGCCAGCAGCCGGGACAGGTCCTATGGCTACACCTTC.

This chain joins TRBV24-1 and TRBJ2-3; 10 positions match TRBD2. The CDR3 is 19 residues long. CDR1 KGHDR and CDR2 SFDVKD come from the germline V gene. V shed 1 base, J shed 2 bases, and the junction held 11 bases outside the gene matches. CDR3 region: CATSDFGVGAGGLTDTQYF. CDR3 coding DNA: TGTGCCACCAGTGATTTTGGGGTCGGAGCGGGAGGGCTCACAGATACGCAGTATTTT.

This sequence joins TRBV7-9 and TRBJ2-5, with 7 positions matching TRBD1. Per the germline V gene, CDR1 is SEHNR and CDR2 is FQNEAQ (reference sequence). V lost 4 bases and J lost 4; bases outside the gene matches: 6. The CDR3 sequence is 14 residues long. CDR3 sequence reads: CASSYDRVGETQYF. The CDR3 coding sequence is TGTGCCAGCAGCTACGACAGGGTCGGAGAGACCCAGTACTTC.

The chain uses TRBV6-1 and TRBJ1-2; D is unclear. Germline CDR1 and CDR2: MNHNS and SASEGT. The CDR3 has 16 residues. V was cut by 0 bases and J by 0 bases, with 11 bases left in between. The CDR3 loop is CASSEASPGSNYGYTF. The CDR3 DNA is TGTGCCAGCAGTGAAGCTTCCCCCGGGTCTAACTATGGCTACACCTTC.

The rearrangement links TRBV5-1 to TRBJ2-1; D call uncertain. CDR1 and CDR2 from the germline V gene are SGHRS and YFSETQ. The germline V and J ends were trimmed by 1 base and 8 bases, with 13 bases remaining between them. The CDR3 totals 14 residues. The CDR3 nucleotides are TGCGCCAGCAGCTTGACCGGCCCAGGTGATGAGCAGTTCTTC. Residues: CASSLTGPGDEQFF.